The 9 T cell receptor beta chains given below trace back to one sample, sequenced in a study of T-cell memory formation after mild COVID-19. TCRdb reanalysed the 5' RACE reads using MiXCR and keeps one entry per CDR3 protein. The sample consists of 250,000 to 350,000 distinct CDR3 sequences, around 15% of them appearing once. Sample: PBMCs or a T cell subset sorted from them (not recorded which). All receptors come from a man aged 18 to 30 who had mild COVID-19 (a few samples of this study predate the infection). Cell type and time point are not known.

This clonotype has ten or more counts. The chain has TRBV5-1 and TRBJ2-1; TRBD2 matches at 10 bases. Germline assignment: CDR1 SGHRS and CDR2 YFSETQ. J gave up 2 bases and V 4 bases, and 9 bases lay outside the gene matches. CDR3 length: 17 amino acids. The CDR3 DNA is TGCGCCAGCAGCCTTAGATATAGCGGGGGGCCCTACAATGAGCAGTTCTTC. Residues: CASSLRYSGGPYNEQFF. The complete variable domain, with remaining parts taken from reference TRBV5-1 and TRBJ2-1, reads KAGVTQTPRYLIKTRGQQVTLSCSPISGHRSVSWYQQTPGQGLQFLFEYFSETQRNKGNFPGRFSGRQFSNSRSEMNVSTLELGDSALYLCASSLRYSGGPYNEQFFGPGTRLTVL.

This clonotype has more than one count but fewer than ten. The CDR3 spells CSASKGRALGETQYF. CDR3 DNA: TGCAGTGCTAGTAAAGGCAGGGCATTGGGAGAGACCCAGTACTTC. The rearrangement joins TRBV20-1 to TRBJ2-5, with a tentative D call TRBD1 (5 bases). V lost 3 bases and J 4 bases, leaving 18 bases between the germline ends. In germline, CDR1 is DFQATT, CDR2 SNEGSKA (reference sequence). This CDR3 has 15 residues.

This clonotype was seen only a few times. The chain couples TRBV5-1 to TRBJ1-3; TRBD1 aligns across 11 bases. Trimming removed 4 bases from V and 2 bases from J; junction bases left unmatched: 5. The CDR3 sequence is 16 residues long. Germline V gene sequence: CDR1 SGHRS, CDR2 YFSETQ. CDR3 bases: TGCGCCAGCAGCACCGGACAGGGGGCGACTGGAAACACCATATATTTT. It specifies CASSTGQGATGNTIYF. Supplemented by reference TRBV5-1 and TRBJ1-3, the full variable domain reads KAGVTQTPRYLIKTRGQQVTLSCSPISGHRSVSWYQQTPGQGLQFLFEYFSETQRNKGNFPGRFSGRQFSNSRSEMNVSTLELGDSALYLCASSTGQGATGNTIYFGEGSWLTVV.

The chain recombines TRBV30 with TRBJ1-4, with D hard to call. The V gene lost 5 bases and the J gene lost 15 bases, with 19 bases spanning the gap. CDR1 GTSNPN and CDR2 SVGIG come from the germline V gene (reference sequence). The CDR3 consists of 12 residues. CDR3 nucleotides: TGTGCCTGGGACCAAAATACAGCTAAAGTGTTTTTT. This translates into CAWDQNTAKVFF.

This clonotype has only a few counts. This chain joins TRBV20-1 and TRBJ1-1; D call uncertain. V was pared by 6 bases and J by 2 bases, with 16 bases between. Germline loops: CDR1 DFQATT, CDR2 SNEGSKA (reference sequence). The CDR3 spans 14 residues. For the CDR3, the DNA is TGCAGTGCAAACCCGGCCGAGGCTAACACTGAAGCTTTCTTT. This translates into CSANPAEANTEAFF.

The V call is TRBV24-1, the J call TRBJ1-5, with 10 bases lining up with TRBD1. From germline, CDR1 is KGHDR and CDR2 SFDVKD. This CDR3 is built from 15 residues. The ends lost 5 bases at V and 4 bases at J; junction bases unmatched: 4. CDR3 sequence: CATSGGQGLNQPQHF. The CDR3 DNA sequence: TGTGCCACCAGTGGGGGACAGGGGTTGAATCAGCCCCAGCATTTT.

As regards this clonotype: The missing conserved phenylalanine or tryptophan at the end of this CDR3 makes a read error likely. The DNA is left out, because the CDR3 cannot be placed on it with certainty; the CDR3 is given as TCRdb lists it. The chain uses TRBV6-6 and TRBJ1-1. Per germline, CDR1 MNHNY and CDR2 SVGAGI (reference sequence). Inclusive of both ends, the CDR3 amounts to 11 amino acids. CDR3 amino acids: CASSYAGRWMV.

Only a few counts were recorded for this clonotype. For the CDR3, the DNA is TGTGCCAGCAGGGCCGGGACTAGCGTCGAGACCCAGTACTTC. Its protein is CASRAGTSVETQYF. V usage is TRBV7-2 and J usage is TRBJ2-5; TRBD2 matches 10 bases. The trim removed 6 bases at V and 5 bases at J, leaving 6 bases unmatched. This CDR3 contains 14 residues. Germline V gene lookup returns CDR1 SGHTA and CDR2 FQGNSA.

This clonotype turned up a few times. This chain links TRBV5-1 with TRBJ2-5; TRBD2 matches at 10 bases. After removal of 4 bases from V and 3 bases from J, the junction contained 6 bases not matched to a gene. CDR1 SGHRS and CDR2 YFSETQ come from the germline V gene. The length of the CDR3 is 15 residues. The CDR3 is CASSITLAGEETQYF. The CDR3 DNA is TGCGCCAGCAGCATTACTCTAGCGGGAGAAGAGACCCAGTACTTC.